This TCR beta chain was found in a study of CD8+ T cells in alopecia areata. Details on this clone: The antigen remains unidentified.

Treatment noted: oral pan-JAK inhibitor, 5-10 mg twice daily. General study findings and limits: Clonality exceeded that of normal scalp in lesional scalp, most notably in alopecia totalis/universalis. Tofacitinib yielded significantly lower scalp clonality and fewer expanded CD8+ clones among the top 100.

Extraction and reverse transcription of RNA yielded cDNA as the sequencing template. Sequenced by immunoSEQ multiplex PCR; TCRdb stores in-frame clones only, minus some. In the table there are some 88,000 clones, about 40% of which are singletons. Material: CD8+ T cells sorted from blood, obtained at week 24, from a patient treated with tofacitinib. The receptor was derived from a human donor with alopecia areata.

Written as DNA, the CDR3 is TGTGCCAGCAGAGGGGCCCGGGACGGGATCTACGAGCAGTACTTC. This gives the protein CASRGARDGIYEQYF. The V and J genes are TRBV25-1 and TRBJ2-7; either TRBD1 or TRBD2 may supply D (5 bases each). V was trimmed by 6 bases and J by 3 bases, leaving 18 bases between them. CDR1 and CDR2 from the germline V gene are MGHDK and SYGVNS. The CDR3 totals 15 residues.